A single sample is the source of the 18 T cell receptor beta chains below, sequenced in a study of cytomegalovirus exposure and HLA in healthy donors. A multiplex PCR was run with 60 Vbeta primers and 13 Jbeta primers. Assay used: immunoSEQ multiplex PCR; TCRdb lists only in-frame clones, some missing. The table lists roughly 110,000 clones, 65% to 75% of them singletons. Material for sequencing was PBMCs. The receptors were gathered from a female donor in good health and CMV-seronegative.

This rearrangement joins TRBV9 to TRBJ2-1, with 9 bases matching TRBD2. This CDR3 contains 16 residues. V lost 3 bases and J lost 6; bases outside the gene matches: 10. CDR1 SGDLS and CDR2 YYNGEE come from the germline V gene. The CDR3 DNA reads TGTGCCAGCAGCGATGGGACTAGCTCTTCATTCAATGAGCAGTTCTTC. Translating it yields CASSDGTSSSFNEQFF.

The rearrangement links TRBV4-3 to TRBJ2-7; 10 bases map to TRBD2. Germline V gives CDR1 LGHNA, CDR2 YSLEER. The CDR3 extends over 17 amino acids. With 1 base clipped from V and 6 bases from J, the junction kept 12 bases outside the gene matches. The CDR3 DNA sequence: TGCGCCAGCAGCCAAGGTGCGTTAGGGACTAGCGTGAGCGAGCAGTACTTC. Protein sequence: CASSQGALGTSVSEQYF.

Worth noting for this clone: The same CDR3 can be traced to other DNA sequences in this sample. This rearrangement joins TRBV11-2 to TRBJ2-1; 8 bases are shared with TRBD2. V shed 1 base and J 4 bases; nucleotides not matched to a gene: 0. The CDR3 runs to 14 residues. CDR1 is SGHAT, CDR2 FQNNGV, per germline. In DNA, the CDR3 is TGTGCCAGCAGCTTAGCGGGAGGGTACAATGAGCAGTTCTTC. It translates to CASSLAGGYNEQFF.

The chain uses TRBV2 and TRBJ2-1, with a possible D match to TRBD2 (5 bases). The CDR3 consists of 15 residues. Germline loops: CDR1 SNHLY, CDR2 FYNNEI. V was cut by 2 bases and J by 4 bases, with 12 bases left in between. The CDR3 here is CASSEIPSPYNEQFF. The DNA for the CDR3 is TGTGCCAGCAGTGAAATACCTAGCCCTTACAATGAGCAGTTCTTC. Combining the CDR3 with reference TRBV2 and TRBJ2-1 gives the whole variable domain EPEVTQTPSHQVTQMGQEVILRCVPISNHLYFYWYRQILGQKVEFLVSFYNNEISEKSEIFDDQFSVERPDGSNFTLKIRSTKLEDSAMYFCASSEIPSPYNEQFFGPGTRLTVL.

The chain recombines TRBV10-3 with TRBJ1-3, with D possibly TRBD1 on 6 matching bases. This CDR3 spans 12 amino acids. CDR1 is ENHRY and CDR2 is SYGVKD in the germline V gene. Trimming stripped 7 bases from V and 4 bases from J, with 8 bases between. DNA for the CDR3: TGTGCCATCAAAGACAGGGGAAACACCATATATTTT. Protein sequence: CAIKDRGNTIYF.

The CDR3: CASSPQGQGSTGELFF. The CDR3 coding sequence is TGTGCCAGCAGCCCTCAAGGACAGGGGAGCACCGGGGAGCTGTTTTTT. The chain carries TRBV7-9 and TRBJ2-2; the match to TRBD1 covers 9 bases. In germline, CDR1 is SEHNR, CDR2 FQNEAQ (reference sequence). The CDR3 is 16 residues long. The junction had 8 bases not matched to a gene; V was cut back by 5 bases and J by 4 bases.

J is TRBJ1-4 and V is TRBV14; a weak D match, TRBD1 (5 bases). The CDR3 consists of 14 residues. V dropped 1 base and J dropped 13 bases, with 16 bases sitting between them. The germline CDR1 and CDR2 sequences are SGHDN and FVKESK. The CDR3 reads CASSQVGAQGSLFF. For the CDR3, the DNA is TGTGCCAGCAGCCAAGTTGGGGCCCAGGGCTCACTGTTTTTT.

The chain couples TRBV7-9 to TRBJ1-3; weak D call: TRBD1 (5 bases). Germline V gene data show CDR1 as SEHNR and CDR2 as FQNEAQ (reference sequence). This CDR3 spans 16 amino acids. Trimming cost V 0 bases and J 0 bases, with 9 bases left between them. This CDR3 is CASSLAGQISGNTIYF. DNA for the CDR3: TGTGCCAGCAGCTTAGCGGGGCAAATCTCTGGAAACACCATATATTTT.

The chain links TRBV5-5 to TRBJ2-7, with 11 bases fitting TRBD1. Per germline, CDR1 SGHKS and CDR2 YYEKEE (reference sequence). The length of the CDR3 is 17 residues. V shed 3 bases and J 2 bases; nucleotides not matched to a gene: 10. CDR3: CASSSGGLGQGAYEQYF. CDR3 bases: TGTGCCAGCAGCTCCGGGGGGTTGGGACAGGGGGCCTACGAGCAGTACTTC.

This clone showed up just a few times. This chain connects TRBV6-5 to TRBJ2-3, with 8 bases identical to TRBD2. V dropped 6 bases and J dropped 7; count of bases not matched to a gene: 9. Germline V CDR1 and CDR2: MNHEY, SVGAGI. This CDR3 comprises 14 residues. The CDR3 sequence: CASSPSGGPHTQYF. CDR3 DNA: TGTGCCAGCAGCCCGTCGGGAGGGCCACATACGCAGTATTTT.

The chain employs TRBV2 and TRBJ1-1, with D possibly being TRBD1 (5 bases). Germline CDR1 reads SNHLY; CDR2 reads FYNNEI. The V end lost 8 bases, the J end lost 4 bases, and 23 bases lay between the germline ends. CDR3 length: 16 amino acids. As DNA, the CDR3 is TGTGCCAGCCGGGGACTCCTTCCTCTACCGAGCACTGAAGCTTTCTTT. Encoded protein: CASRGLLPLPSTEAFF.

The chain carries TRBV2 and TRBJ2-6, with D hard to call. This CDR3 comprises 16 residues. Germline CDR1 is SNHLY and CDR2 is FYNNEI. The ends were cut back, 2 bases at V and 0 bases at J, with 8 bases in the middle. CDR3 DNA: TGTGCCAGCAGTGAACTGGAGATCTCTGGGGCCAACGTCCTGACTTTC. It yields the protein CASSELEISGANVLTF.

The gene calls are TRBV9 and TRBJ1-1; no reliable D call. This CDR3 contains 14 residues. Germline CDR1 is SGDLS and CDR2 is YYNGEE. Trimming pared 7 bases from V and 1 base from J, leaving 14 bases between. CDR3 sequence reads: CASSQRAGNTEAFF. The CDR3 DNA is TGTGCCAGCTCCCAGAGGGCAGGGAACACTGAAGCTTTCTTT. The variable domain in full, with the rest retrieved from reference TRBV9 and TRBJ1-1, is DSGVTQTPKHLITATGQRVTLRCSPRSGDLSVYWYQQSLDQGLQFLIQYYNGEERAKGNILERFSAQQFPDLHSELNLSSLELGDSALYFCASSQRAGNTEAFFGQGTRLTVV.

In DNA form, the CDR3 reads TGTGCCAGCAGCCCAACGGGACAGAGAAGACTAGTAGCGCGGAGGGAAGAGCAGTACTTC. Protein product: CASSPTGQRRLVARREEQYF. The V and J genes are TRBV11-3 and TRBJ2-7; maybe TRBD1 (7 bases). Trimming took off 5 bases at V and 7 bases at J, with 36 bases between the two ends. CDR3 size: 20 residues. Germline values: CDR1 SGHNT, CDR2 YENEEA.

The chain recombines TRBV2 with TRBJ2-4, with D hard to call. Germline CDR1 reads SNHLY; CDR2 reads FYNNEI. The CDR3 runs 15 residues. Trimming stripped 5 bases from V and 0 bases from J, with 11 bases between. CDR3 sequence: CASSLDRLAKNIQYF. In DNA form, the CDR3 reads TGTGCCAGCAGTTTGGATAGACTAGCCAAAAACATTCAGTACTTC.

The rearrangement uses TRBV9 and TRBJ2-1; unclear D gene. This CDR3 has 15 amino acids. V was cut by 1 base and J by 7 bases, with 15 bases left in between. CDR1 is SGDLS and CDR2 is YYNGEE in the germline V gene. CDR3 residues: CASSVFPEALNEQFF. CDR3 sequence (DNA): TGTGCCAGCAGCGTATTTCCAGAGGCGCTTAATGAGCAGTTCTTC.

This clone was seen only once. The chain joins TRBV9 to TRBJ1-4; tentatively, D is TRBD1 (6 bases). CDR1 SGDLS and CDR2 YYNGEE come from the germline V gene. V lost 0 bases and J 9 bases, leaving 12 bases between the germline ends. The CDR3 contains 14 residues. The CDR3 DNA is TGTGCCAGCAGCGTAGAGGGGACATCGAAAAAACTGTTTTTT. Translated: CASSVEGTSKKLFF.

The DNA of the CDR3 is TGTGCCAGCAGCTTTACAGGGGGCGAGCAGTACTTC. Its protein product is CASSFTGGEQYF. The chain joins TRBV7-3 to TRBJ2-7, with 8 bases aligning to TRBD1. Germline-derived CDR1 and CDR2 are SGHTA and FQGTGA. The V and J ends lost 3 bases and 6 bases, in that order; junction bases with no gene match: 1. The CDR3 is made up of 12 amino acids.